This record covers a single T cell receptor (beta chain). The source of the sample is a study of blood T cell repertoires in COVID-19. Per the authors' pipeline: Reference gene primer amplification gave nucleated cell count estimates. Method: immunoSEQ multiplex PCR; TCRdb's copy keeps in-frame clones and lacks some. That table furnishes V, J and clone size, whereas the DNA furnished D and trimming. The table records roughly 230,000 clones, 75% to 90% of them present only once. The CDR3 runs to 13 residues. Trimming stripped 4 bases from V and 6 bases from J, with 12 bases between. The germline V gene has CDR1 SQVTM and CDR2 ANQGSEA.

The chain is built from TRBV29-1 and TRBJ1-4; the D gene is possibly TRBD1 (6 bases). Sequenced material: peripheral blood. This receptor was taken from a middle-aged man with acute or convalescent COVID-19. The DNA of the CDR3 is TGCAGCGTTGGGGGACAATCCCATGAAAAACTGTTTTTT. Translated: CSVGGQSHEKLFF.